The 12 T cell receptor beta chains below come from one sample, sequenced in a study of OX40 agonist ivuxolimab in advanced cancers. The protocol was immunoSEQ multiplex PCR, while the TCRdb copy is restricted to in-frame clones and leaves out a portion. The table has 130,000 or so clones, over 85% seen once; the top ten hold 0.15% to 0.17%. Sequenced here: CD4+ or CD8+ T cells sorted from blood, sampled in a trial of the OX40 agonist ivuxolimab. These receptors were collected from an adult with an advanced solid tumor such as melanoma, head and neck, liver or kidney cancer.

V is TRBV28 and J is TRBJ2-1; the match to TRBD2 covers 11 bases. V was clipped by 6 bases and J by 8 bases; unmatched bases: 6. The CDR3 totals 14 residues. CDR1 MDHEN and CDR2 SYDVKM come from the germline V gene. CDR3 amino acids: CASRTSGSPHEQFF. The CDR3 DNA follows: TGTGCCAGCAGAACTAGCGGGAGTCCGCATGAGCAGTTCTTC.

The rearrangement joins TRBV7-2 to TRBJ1-4, with TRBD1 matching over 8 bases. Germline CDR1 reads SGHTA; CDR2 reads FQGNSA. Germline trimming cut 3 bases from V and 7 bases from J; bases unmatched to any gene: 4. CDR3 length: 14 amino acids. The CDR3 sequence: CASSFGQGGEKLFF. For the CDR3, the DNA is TGTGCCAGCAGCTTTGGACAGGGTGGTGAAAAACTGTTTTTT.

This sequence joins TRBV30 and TRBJ2-2, with 9 nucleotides matching TRBD1. V dropped 2 bases and J dropped 7; count of bases not matched to a gene: 2. The V gene's germline CDR1 is GTSNPN and CDR2 SVGIG (reference sequence). The CDR3 contains 13 residues. CDR3 coding DNA: TGTGCCTGGAGTCGACAGGGGGACGGGGAGCTGTTTTTT. Amino acids: CAWSRQGDGELFF. The full variable domain, completed using reference TRBV30 and TRBJ2-2, is SQTIHQWPATLVQPVGSPLSLECTVEGTSNPNLYWYRQAAGRGLQLLFYSVGIGQISSEVPQNLSASRPQDRQFILSSKKLLLSDSGFYLCAWSRQGDGELFFGEGSRLTVL.

This clone was detected only once. The chain recombines TRBV20-1 with TRBJ2-3; TRBD2 matches 10 bases. Per the germline V gene, CDR1 is DFQATT and CDR2 is SNEGSKA (reference sequence). V gave up 5 bases and J gave up 10 bases; unmatched junction bases: 3. The CDR3 sequence is 11 residues long. The CDR3 sequence is CSASLAGAQYF. For the CDR3, the DNA is TGCAGTGCTTCCCTAGCGGGGGCGCAGTATTTT.

The V gene is TRBV6-6, the J gene TRBJ1-5, with D hard to call. The ends were cut back, 2 bases at V and 3 bases at J, with 8 bases in the middle. CDR3 length: 14 amino acids. Germline values: CDR1 MNHNY, CDR2 SVGAGI (reference sequence). Here the CDR3 reads CASSYNRDNQPQHF. The CDR3 coding sequence is TGTGCCAGCAGTTACAACCGGGACAATCAGCCCCAGCATTTT.

This rearrangement joins TRBV5-8 to TRBJ2-2; D uncertain. Germline CDR1 and CDR2: SGHTS and YDEGEE. Trimming removed 2 bases from V and 4 bases from J, with 9 bases in between. The CDR3 has 14 residues. CDR3 loop: CASSLGVGTGELFF. The CDR3 coding sequence is TGTGCCAGCAGCTTAGGAGTAGGCACCGGGGAGCTGTTTTTT. Combining the CDR3 with reference TRBV5-8 and TRBJ2-2 gives the whole variable domain EAGVTQSPTHLIKTRGQQATLRCSPISGHTSVYWYQQALGLGLQFLLWYDEGEERNRGNFPPRFSGRQFPNYSSELNVNALELEDSALYLCASSLGVGTGELFFGEGSRLTVL.

This clone has a single count. V usage is TRBV7-2 and J usage is TRBJ2-1; D remains unclear. Germline values: CDR1 SGHTA, CDR2 FQGNSA. V lost 2 bases and J lost 5, with 7 bases in between. This CDR3 is 13 amino acids long. The CDR3 is CASSLSTHNEQFF. CDR3 coding DNA: TGTGCCAGCAGCTTAAGTACTCACAATGAGCAGTTCTTC.

The chain links TRBV6-4 to TRBJ2-2; D gene ambiguous. V lost 5 bases and J 0 bases, leaving 7 bases between the germline ends. The CDR3 runs to 14 residues. The germline CDR1 and CDR2 sequences are MRHNA and SNTAGT. The CDR3 coding sequence is TGTGCCAGCAGTCTAGAAGCGAACACCGGGGAGCTGTTTTTT. Translated: CASSLEANTGELFF.

The rearrangement links TRBV18 to TRBJ1-3; 7 positions match TRBD1. Germline CDR1 and CDR2: KGHSH and LQKENI. CDR3 length equals 17 residues. V dropped 3 bases and J dropped 0; count of bases not matched to a gene: 8. The CDR3 sequence: CASSPGQAILSGNTIYF. The CDR3 nucleotides read TGTGCCAGCTCACCTGGACAGGCAATACTCTCTGGAAACACCATATATTTT.

The V and J genes are TRBV28 and TRBJ1-1; perhaps TRBD1 as D (5 bases). The CDR3 is 14 amino acids. V was trimmed by 11 bases and J by 5 bases, leaving 21 bases between them. CDR1 and CDR2 (germline): MDHEN, SYDVKM. CDR3 bases: TGTGCCGTCTCGGTCCCTGGCCGGGGGACTGAAGCTTTCTTT. Translated: CAVSVPGRGTEAFF.

This chain joins TRBV5-6 and TRBJ2-5, with 9 nucleotides matching TRBD2. The CDR3 covers 16 residues. V lost 0 bases to trimming and J lost 1 base; unmatched junction nucleotides: 4. Germline V gene lookup returns CDR1 SGHDT and CDR2 YYEEEE. The DNA for the CDR3 is TGTGCCAGCAGCTTGGTGGGGACTAGCCCCCAAGAGACCCAGTACTTC. Amino acids: CASSLVGTSPQETQYF.

This rearrangement joins TRBV28 to TRBJ2-7; perhaps D is TRBD1 or TRBD2 (5 bases each). V shed 5 bases and J shed 2 bases, with 16 bases lying between them. This CDR3 contains 15 residues. CDR1 and CDR2 (germline): MDHEN, SYDVKM. The CDR3 sequence is CASSNSGRSPYEQYF. The CDR3 nucleotides are TGTGCCAGCAGTAATTCGGGACGGAGCCCCTACGAGCAGTACTTC.